One sample yielded the 12 T cell receptor beta chains listed below, sequenced in a study of OX40 agonist ivuxolimab in advanced cancers. Sequenced by immunoSEQ multiplex PCR; TCRdb stores in-frame clones only, minus some. Of tens of thousands of clones listed, about nine tenths are singletons. Source: CD4+ or CD8+ T cells sorted from blood, taken in a trial of the OX40 agonist ivuxolimab. The origin of the receptors is an adult with an advanced solid tumor such as melanoma, head and neck, liver or kidney cancer.

The gene calls are TRBV15 and TRBJ1-6; no reliable D call. The CDR3 consists of 16 residues. The V gene's germline CDR1 is LNHNV and CDR2 YYDKDF (reference sequence). Trimming removed 0 bases at V and 7 bases at J, with 13 bases between. In DNA form, the CDR3 reads TGTGCCACCAGCAGAGATAGGTCCATGAGGAATTCACCCCTCCACTTT. Translation gives CATSRDRSMRNSPLHF.

This chain links TRBV19 with TRBJ1-5; TRBD1 might be the D (6 bases). The ends were cut back, 0 bases at V and 2 bases at J, with 8 bases in the middle. CDR3 length: 15 residues. Germline values: CDR1 LNHDA, CDR2 SQIVND (reference sequence). DNA for the CDR3: TGTGCCAGTAGTATAGACAGGGGCGGCAATCAGCCCCAGCATTTT. Its translation: CASSIDRGGNQPQHF.

The chain joins TRBV4-1 to TRBJ2-1, with D tentatively TRBD1 (7 bases). The germline V gene encodes CDR1 MGHRA and CDR2 YSYEKL. The CDR3 runs to 17 residues. V lost 3 bases and J lost 1, with 16 bases in between. In DNA form, the CDR3 reads TGCGCCAGCAGCCACTTTGACAGGGAGGAATCCTACAATGAGCAGTTCTTC. It specifies CASSHFDREESYNEQFF.

V gene TRBV6-4 combines with J gene TRBJ1-1; 8 bases are a match to TRBD1. Germline V gene sequence: CDR1 MRHNA, CDR2 SNTAGT. The CDR3 covers 13 residues. V trimming: 8 bases; J trimming: 4 bases; junction bases outside the gene matches: 6. CDR3 bases: TGTGCCAGCTCCCAGGGGGCAAGCACTGAAGCTTTCTTT. Translating gives CASSQGASTEAFF.

This rearrangement joins TRBV7-8 to TRBJ1-3, with D tentatively TRBD1 (6 bases). Looked up from germline, CDR1 is SGHVS and CDR2 is FQNEAQ. The V and J ends lost 5 bases and 0 bases respectively, with 8 bases between them. This CDR3 has 14 residues. The CDR3 spells CASSPQGSGNTIYF. Written as DNA, the CDR3 is TGTGCCAGCAGCCCACAGGGCTCTGGAAACACCATATATTTT.

The rearrangement uses TRBV19 and TRBJ1-1, with D tentatively TRBD1 (5 bases). Germline V gene data show CDR1 as LNHDA and CDR2 as SQIVND (reference sequence). V was cut by 4 bases and J by 3 bases, with 9 bases left in between. This CDR3 has 13 residues. CDR3 sequence reads: CASSSRADTEAFF. For the CDR3, the DNA is TGTGCCAGTAGTAGCAGGGCGGACACTGAAGCTTTCTTT.

The chain is built from TRBV14 and TRBJ1-1; D is ambiguous. The V and J ends lost 0 bases and 4 bases respectively, with 9 bases between them. Germline V gene lookup returns CDR1 SGHDN and CDR2 FVKESK. CDR3 size: 14 residues. CDR3 sequence reads: CASSQDFPFTEAFF. DNA of the CDR3: TGTGCCAGCAGCCAAGATTTCCCCTTCACTGAAGCTTTCTTT.

The rearrangement links TRBV5-1 to TRBJ1-2; D uncertain. The germline V and J ends were trimmed by 0 bases and 8 bases, with 14 bases remaining between them. The CDR3 loop spans 14 amino acids. CDR1 and CDR2 from the germline V gene are SGHRS and YFSETQ. The DNA of the CDR3 is TGCGCCAGCAGCTTGGCGGCGGAACAACTAGGCTACACCTTC. This encodes CASSLAAEQLGYTF. Full variable domain (rest looked up from reference TRBV5-1 and TRBJ1-2): KAGVTQTPRYLIKTRGQQVTLSCSPISGHRSVSWYQQTPGQGLQFLFEYFSETQRNKGNFPGRFSGRQFSNSRSEMNVSTLELGDSALYLCASSLAAEQLGYTFGSGTRLTVV.

This clone is a singleton in its sample. This sequence joins TRBV6-5 and TRBJ1-2; D not resolved. CDR1 and CDR2 (germline): MNHEY, SVGAGI. V shed 0 bases and J shed 2 bases, with 10 bases lying between them. The CDR3 runs to 15 residues. CDR3 amino acids: CASSYSKNGNYGYTF. The CDR3 nucleotides read TGTGCCAGCAGTTACTCGAAGAACGGAAACTATGGCTACACCTTC.

The rearrangement joins TRBV6-6 to TRBJ1-3; D is undetermined. There are 15 residues in the CDR3. CDR1 is MNHNY and CDR2 is SVGAGI in the germline V gene (reference sequence). Deletions cut 6 bases from V and 0 bases from J, with 12 bases between. CDR3 sequence: CASRNDVGSGNTIYF. CDR3 coding DNA: TGTGCCAGCAGGAATGACGTTGGCTCTGGAAACACCATATATTTT.

This clone has a handful of counts. The genes are TRBV7-9 and TRBJ2-2; TRBD2 is a possible D gene (5 bases). CDR1 is SEHNR, CDR2 FQNEAQ, per germline (reference sequence). The V gene lost 6 bases and the J gene lost 7 bases, with 12 bases spanning the gap. The CDR3 runs to 13 residues. The CDR3 nucleotides are TGTGCCAGCAGGCTAGAGGGCAACGGGGAGCTGTTTTTT. It is translated as CASRLEGNGELFF. The variable domain in full, with the rest retrieved from reference TRBV7-9 and TRBJ2-2, is DTGVSQNPRHKITKRGQNVTFRCDPISEHNRLYWYRQTLGQGPEFLTYFQNEAQLEKSRLLSDRFSAERPKGSFSTLEIQRTEQGDSAMYLCASRLEGNGELFFGEGSRLTVL.

The rearrangement uses TRBV19 and TRBJ1-5; 7 bases are a match to TRBD1. In germline, CDR1 is LNHDA, CDR2 SQIVND (reference sequence). CDR3 length equals 17 residues. V lost 6 bases, J lost 1 base, and 12 bases stayed unmatched. The CDR3 here is CASRARQGFGSNQPQHF. CDR3 DNA sequence: TGTGCCAGTAGAGCTAGACAGGGATTTGGGAGCAATCAGCCCCAGCATTTT.